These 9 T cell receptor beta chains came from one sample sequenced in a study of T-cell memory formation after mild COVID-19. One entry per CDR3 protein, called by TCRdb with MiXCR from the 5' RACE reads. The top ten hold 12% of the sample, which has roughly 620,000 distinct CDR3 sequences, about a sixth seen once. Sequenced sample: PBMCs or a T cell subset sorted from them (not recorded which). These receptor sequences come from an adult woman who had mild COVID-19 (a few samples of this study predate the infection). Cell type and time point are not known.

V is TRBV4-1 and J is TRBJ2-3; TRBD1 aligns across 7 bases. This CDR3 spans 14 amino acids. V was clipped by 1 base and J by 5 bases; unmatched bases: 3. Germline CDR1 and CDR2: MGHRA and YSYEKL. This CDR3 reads CASSQGQGVDTQYF. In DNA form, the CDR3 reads TGCGCCAGCAGCCAAGGACAGGGTGTAGATACGCAGTATTTT.

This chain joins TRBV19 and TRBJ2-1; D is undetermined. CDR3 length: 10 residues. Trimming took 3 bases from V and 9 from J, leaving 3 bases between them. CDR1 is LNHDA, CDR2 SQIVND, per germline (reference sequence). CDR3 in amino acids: CASSIGEQFF. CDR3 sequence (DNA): TGTGCCAGTAGTATCGGTGAGCAGTTCTTC.

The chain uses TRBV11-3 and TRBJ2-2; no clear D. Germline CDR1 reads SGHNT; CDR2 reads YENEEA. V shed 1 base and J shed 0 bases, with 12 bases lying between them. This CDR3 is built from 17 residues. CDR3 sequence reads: CASSLVSGRPNTGELFF. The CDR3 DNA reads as TGTGCCAGCAGCTTAGTGTCCGGACGGCCGAACACCGGGGAGCTGTTTTTT.

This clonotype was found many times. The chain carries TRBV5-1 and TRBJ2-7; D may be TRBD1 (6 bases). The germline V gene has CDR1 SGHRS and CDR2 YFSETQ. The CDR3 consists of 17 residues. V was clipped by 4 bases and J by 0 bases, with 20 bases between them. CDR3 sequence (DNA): TGCGCCAGCAGCCCGTGGGACAACCCATCGAGCTCCTACGAGCAGTACTTC. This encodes CASSPWDNPSSSYEQYF.

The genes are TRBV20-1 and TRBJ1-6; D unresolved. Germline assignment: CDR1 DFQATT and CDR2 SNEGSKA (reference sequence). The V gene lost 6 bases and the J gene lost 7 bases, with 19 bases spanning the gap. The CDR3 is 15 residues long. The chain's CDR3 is CSASAEAMGNSPLHF. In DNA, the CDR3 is TGCAGTGCGAGTGCGGAGGCCATGGGGAATTCACCCCTCCACTTT.

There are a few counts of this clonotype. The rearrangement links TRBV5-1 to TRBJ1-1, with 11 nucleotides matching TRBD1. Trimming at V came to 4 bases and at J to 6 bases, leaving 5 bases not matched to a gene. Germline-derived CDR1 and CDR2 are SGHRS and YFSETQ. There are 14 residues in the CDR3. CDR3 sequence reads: CASSRDRGASEAFF. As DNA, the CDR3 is TGCGCCAGCAGCCGGGACAGGGGGGCGTCTGAAGCTTTCTTT.

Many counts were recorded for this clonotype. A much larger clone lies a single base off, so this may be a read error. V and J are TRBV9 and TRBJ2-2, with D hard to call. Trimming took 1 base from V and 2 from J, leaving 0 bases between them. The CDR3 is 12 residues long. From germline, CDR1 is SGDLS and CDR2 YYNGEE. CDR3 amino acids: CASSVNTGELFF. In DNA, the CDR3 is TGTGCCAGCAGCGTAAACACCGGGGAGCTGTTTTTT.

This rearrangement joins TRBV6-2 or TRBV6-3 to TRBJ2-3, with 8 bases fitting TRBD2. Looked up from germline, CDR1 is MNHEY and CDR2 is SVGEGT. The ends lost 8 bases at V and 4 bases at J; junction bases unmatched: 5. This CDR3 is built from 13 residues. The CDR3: CASRRGGADTQYF. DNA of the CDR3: TGTGCCAGCCGCCGGGGGGGTGCAGATACGCAGTATTTT.

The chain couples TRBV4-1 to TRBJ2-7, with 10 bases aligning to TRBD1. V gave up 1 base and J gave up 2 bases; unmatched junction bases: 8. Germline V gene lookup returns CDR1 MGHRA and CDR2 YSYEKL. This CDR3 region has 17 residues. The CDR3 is CASSQVISGTGAYEQYF. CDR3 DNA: TGCGCCAGCAGCCAAGTGATATCCGGGACAGGGGCCTACGAGCAGTACTTC.